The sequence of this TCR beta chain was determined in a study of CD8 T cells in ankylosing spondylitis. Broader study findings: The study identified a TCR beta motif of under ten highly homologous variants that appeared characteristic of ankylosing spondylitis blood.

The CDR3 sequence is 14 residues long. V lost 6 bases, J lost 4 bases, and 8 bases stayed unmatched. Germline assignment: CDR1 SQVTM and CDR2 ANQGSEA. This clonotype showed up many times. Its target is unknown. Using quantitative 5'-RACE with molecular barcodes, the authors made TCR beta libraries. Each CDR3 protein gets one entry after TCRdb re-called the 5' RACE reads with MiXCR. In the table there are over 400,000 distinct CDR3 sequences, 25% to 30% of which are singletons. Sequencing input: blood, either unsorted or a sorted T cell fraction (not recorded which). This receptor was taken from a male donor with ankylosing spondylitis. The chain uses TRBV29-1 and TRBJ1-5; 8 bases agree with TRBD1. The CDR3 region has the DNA TGCAGCGTCGGGGGACAGGCGACGAATCAGCCCCAGCATTTT. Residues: CSVGGQATNQPQHF.